This T cell receptor beta chain is drawn from a study of blood T cells in healthy people across ages. The use of a sample-barcoded 5' primer and a J-beta primer mix characterized a second PCR of about 7 to 12 cycles. TCRdb reprocessed the 5' RACE reads with MiXCR, giving one entry per CDR3 protein. The sample holds about 1.5 million distinct CDR3 sequences, roughly two fifths seen once. The CDR3 is 12 amino acids. The trim removed 6 bases at V and 5 bases at J, leaving 2 bases unmatched. CDR1 is LGHNT and CDR2 is FRNRAP in the germline V gene. The authors isolated at least 6 million PBMCs per sample. The chain combines TRBV12-5 with TRBJ2-3; 7 bases match TRBD2. The sequenced sample was blood. This sequence was found in a woman in her late teens or twenties in good health. The chain's CDR3 is CASGTGGDTQYF. In nucleotides, the CDR3 is TGTGCTAGTGGCACGGGGGGAGATACGCAGTATTTT.